This entry lists 20 T cell receptor beta chains sequenced from one sample in a study of cytomegalovirus exposure and HLA in healthy donors. The PCR made use of 60 Vbeta and 13 Jbeta primers. Sequencing was performed with immunoSEQ multiplex PCR; in TCRdb, only in-frame clones are kept and a portion is missing. The sample holds some 55,000 clones. The sample was PBMCs. The receptors come from a woman in her thirties or forties in good health and CMV-seronegative.

The rearrangement joins TRBV7-9 to TRBJ2-3; D possibly corresponds to TRBD1 (5 bases). This CDR3 has 15 residues. V lost 3 bases, J lost 2 bases, and 12 bases lay in between. CDR1 SEHNR and CDR2 FQNEAQ come from the germline V gene (reference sequence). The CDR3: CASSLIPRDTDTQYF. CDR3 DNA: TGTGCCAGCAGCTTGATCCCCAGGGACACAGATACGCAGTATTTT. Full variable domain (remainder filled in from reference TRBV7-9 and TRBJ2-3): DTGVSQNPRHKITKRGQNVTFRCDPISEHNRLYWYRQTLGQGPEFLTYFQNEAQLEKSRLLSDRFSAERPKGSFSTLEIQRTEQGDSAMYLCASSLIPRDTDTQYFGPGTRLTVL.

The chain combines TRBV9 with TRBJ1-4, with D maybe TRBD1 (5 bases). Trimming left V 4 bases short and J 7 bases short, with 23 bases between. Germline V gives CDR1 SGDLS, CDR2 YYNGEE. The length of the CDR3 is 17 residues. In DNA, the CDR3 is TGTGCCAGCAGCCCCGGCCCCGGAGGGGCGCGGGGTGAAAAACTGTTTTTT. Translated: CASSPGPGGARGEKLFF. Variable domain in full (rest from reference TRBV9 and TRBJ1-4): DSGVTQTPKHLITATGQRVTLRCSPRSGDLSVYWYQQSLDQGLQFLIQYYNGEERAKGNILERFSAQQFPDLHSELNLSSLELGDSALYFCASSPGPGGARGEKLFFGSGTQLSVL.

The chain has TRBV6-6 and TRBJ1-6, with TRBD1 identical over 7 bases. Trimming at V came to 6 bases and at J to 7 bases, leaving 9 bases not matched to a gene. Germline CDR1 reads MNHNY; CDR2 reads SVGAGI (reference sequence). CDR3 length: 15 residues. CDR3 nucleotide sequence: TGTGCCAGCAGGCATCGAACAGGGGTCAATTCACCCCTCCACTTT. It specifies CASRHRTGVNSPLHF.

The chain combines TRBV6-1 with TRBJ1-4; a possible D gene is TRBD1 (6 bases). Looked up from germline, CDR1 is MNHNS and CDR2 is SASEGT. This CDR3 spans 13 amino acids. V was pared by 6 bases and J by 4 bases, with 9 bases between. The CDR3, as DNA: TGTGCCAGCAGGACGGACAGTAATGAAAAACTGTTTTTT. Its translation is CASRTDSNEKLFF.

The gene calls are TRBV30 and TRBJ1-4; 7 nucleotides agree with TRBD1. With 2 bases clipped from V and 8 bases from J, the junction kept 2 bases outside the gene matches. Germline V gene data show CDR1 as GTSNPN and CDR2 as SVGIG (reference sequence). This CDR3 has 12 amino acids. CDR3 protein: CAWSFRGEKLFF. The CDR3 DNA sequence: TGTGCCTGGAGTTTCAGGGGGGAAAAACTGTTTTTT.

The chain combines TRBV2 with TRBJ2-2; 9 bases are shared with TRBD1. V gave up 6 bases and J gave up 3 bases; unmatched junction bases: 8. Germline values: CDR1 SNHLY, CDR2 FYNNEI. CDR3 length equals 16 residues. Here the CDR3 reads CASSRNRGPDTGELFF. The CDR3 bases are TGTGCCAGCAGCCGAAACAGGGGGCCGGACACCGGGGAGCTGTTTTTT.

The rearrangement joins TRBV9 to TRBJ2-5; possible D gene TRBD2, 5 bases. The CDR3 has 14 residues. The V gene lost 0 bases and the J gene lost 5 bases, with 11 bases spanning the gap. Germline V lookup: CDR1 SGDLS, CDR2 YYNGEE. CDR3 sequence: CASSVGRTAETQYF. The CDR3, as DNA: TGTGCCAGCAGCGTAGGGAGGACTGCGGAGACCCAGTACTTC.

The chain has TRBV7-6 and TRBJ2-3, with TRBD2 identical over 8 bases. Germline V gene sequence: CDR1 SGHVS, CDR2 FNYEAQ. V shed 0 bases, J shed 5 bases, and the junction held 10 bases outside the gene matches. The CDR3 contains 17 residues. CDR3 loop: CASSLAYGGGGGDTQYF. CDR3 in DNA: TGTGCCAGCAGCTTAGCTTACGGGGGGGGCGGAGGAGATACGCAGTATTTT.

This chain connects TRBV6-5 to TRBJ1-2, with 7 bases that match TRBD1. Germline CDR1 and CDR2: MNHEY and SVGAGI. CDR3 size: 14 residues. V gave up 6 bases and J gave up 4 bases; unmatched junction bases: 8. Here the CDR3 reads CASRQSGQRYGYTF. For the CDR3, the DNA is TGTGCCAGCAGACAATCGGGACAGCGCTATGGCTACACCTTC.

The J gene is TRBJ2-6, the V gene TRBV28, with a tentative D call TRBD1 (5 bases). The length of the CDR3 is 14 residues. Germline CDR1 and CDR2: MDHEN and SYDVKM. CDR3 sequence reads: CAWGGHSGANVLTF. The CDR3, as DNA: TGTGCGTGGGGTGGACACTCTGGGGCCAACGTCCTGACTTTC.

The CDR3, as DNA: TGCAGCGTTGGTGCTCGGCTTAACAGGGACATGAACACTGAAGCTTTCTTT. Residues: CSVGARLNRDMNTEAFF. The V gene is TRBV29-1, the J gene TRBJ1-1; a weak D match, TRBD1 (6 bases). The CDR3 loop spans 17 amino acids. Trimming left V 4 bases short and J 0 bases short, with 21 bases between. CDR1 and CDR2 from the germline V gene are SQVTM and ANQGSEA. Full variable domain (remainder filled in from reference TRBV29-1 and TRBJ1-1): SAVISQKPSRDICQRGTSLTIQCQVDSQVTMMFWYRQQPGQSLTLIATANQGSEATYESGFVIDKFPISRPNLTFSTLTVSNMSPEDSSIYLCSVGARLNRDMNTEAFFGQGTRLTVV.

The chain employs TRBV10-3 and TRBJ2-5; D may be TRBD1 (6 bases). V gave up 6 bases and J gave up 5 bases, with 16 bases separating them. The length of the CDR3 is 14 residues. Looked up from germline, CDR1 is ENHRY and CDR2 is SYGVKD. This chain's CDR3 is CAIRGAANRETQYF. CDR3 bases: TGTGCCATCAGGGGGGCCGCTAACCGGGAGACCCAGTACTTC.

The chain joins TRBV6-5 to TRBJ1-6; D not certain. Trimming took 6 bases from V and 10 from J, leaving 13 bases between them. In germline, CDR1 is MNHEY, CDR2 SVGAGI. The CDR3 covers 13 residues. Written as DNA, the CDR3 is TGTGCCAGCAGCCCTTTCGGGTCCTCACCCCTCCACTTT. Its translation is CASSPFGSSPLHF.

The chain carries TRBV18 and TRBJ2-1, with 11 nucleotides matching TRBD2. The CDR3 sequence is 15 residues long. Trimming at V came to 4 bases and at J to 5 bases, leaving 4 bases not matched to a gene. Germline CDR1 KGHSH, CDR2 LQKENI. The CDR3 protein is CASSLLAGDHNEQFF. CDR3 sequence (DNA): TGTGCCAGCTCACTACTAGCGGGAGACCACAATGAGCAGTTCTTC.

This chain joins TRBV5-1 and TRBJ2-7; 12 bases align to TRBD1. With V trimmed by 4 bases and J by 6 bases, 5 bases remained unmatched. This CDR3 comprises 14 residues. Germline-derived CDR1 and CDR2 are SGHRS and YFSETQ. CDR3 sequence (DNA): TGCGCCAGCAGCCCCGGGACAGGGGGCCCCGAGCAGTACTTC. Protein: CASSPGTGGPEQYF.

This chain connects TRBV15 to TRBJ1-2; 8 bases match TRBD1. CDR1 is LNHNV, CDR2 YYDKDF, per germline (reference sequence). After removal of 1 base from V and 2 bases from J, the junction contained 6 bases not matched to a gene. CDR3 length: 16 amino acids. In DNA, the CDR3 is TGTGCCACCAGCAGAGGAGGAGGACAGGGCAACTATGGCTACACCTTC. This encodes CATSRGGGQGNYGYTF.

This chain joins TRBV28 and TRBJ1-5; D is ambiguous. This CDR3 is 14 amino acids long. The germline V and J ends were trimmed by 7 bases and 2 bases, with 12 bases remaining between them. Germline CDR1 MDHEN, CDR2 SYDVKM. The DNA for the CDR3 is TGTGCCAGCACCGTTCCCACAGGCAATCAGCCCCAGCATTTT. As protein: CASTVPTGNQPQHF.

The V and J genes are TRBV18 and TRBJ2-5; TRBD1 matches 9 bases. The CDR3 covers 14 residues. After removal of 4 bases from V and 5 bases from J, the junction contained 5 bases not matched to a gene. CDR1 is KGHSH, CDR2 LQKENI, per germline. The CDR3 reads CASSLNRGRETQYF. DNA of the CDR3: TGTGCCAGCTCACTCAACAGGGGGCGGGAGACCCAGTACTTC.

The gene calls are TRBV18 and TRBJ1-1; no firm D call. Germline loops: CDR1 KGHSH, CDR2 LQKENI. V lost 4 bases and J 8 bases, leaving 8 bases between the germline ends. The CDR3 spans 11 residues. The CDR3 sequence is CASSLEMEAFF. The CDR3, as DNA: TGTGCCAGCTCACTTGAGATGGAAGCTTTCTTT.

This chain connects TRBV11-2 to TRBJ2-7, with D possibly being TRBD2 (6 bases). CDR3 length: 14 amino acids. V was pared by 4 bases and J by 6 bases, with 16 bases between. Looked up from germline, CDR1 is SGHAT and CDR2 is FQNNGV. DNA for the CDR3: TGTGCCAGCAGCTCCGGACTAAGCTCTTTCGAGCAGTACTTC. Encoded protein: CASSSGLSSFEQYF. The variable domain in full, completed from reference TRBV11-2 and TRBJ2-7, reads EAGVAQSPRYKIIEKRQSVAFWCNPISGHATLYWYQQILGQGPKLLIQFQNNGVVDDSQLPKDRFSAERLKGVDSTLKIQPAKLEDSAVYLCASSSGLSSFEQYFGPGTRLTVT.